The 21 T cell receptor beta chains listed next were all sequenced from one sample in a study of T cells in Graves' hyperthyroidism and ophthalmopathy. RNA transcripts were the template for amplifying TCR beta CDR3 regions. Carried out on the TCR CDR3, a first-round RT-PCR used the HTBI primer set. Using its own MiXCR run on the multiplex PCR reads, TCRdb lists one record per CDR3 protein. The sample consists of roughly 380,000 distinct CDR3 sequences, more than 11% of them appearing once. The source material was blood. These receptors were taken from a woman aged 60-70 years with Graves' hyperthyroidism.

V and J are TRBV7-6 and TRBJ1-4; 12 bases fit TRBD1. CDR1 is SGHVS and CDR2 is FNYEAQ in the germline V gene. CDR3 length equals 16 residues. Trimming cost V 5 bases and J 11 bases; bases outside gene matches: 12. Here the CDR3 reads CASSPTPGQGAGKLFF. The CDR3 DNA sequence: TGTGCCAGCAGCCCCACGCCGGGACAGGGGGCGGGTAAACTGTTTTTT.

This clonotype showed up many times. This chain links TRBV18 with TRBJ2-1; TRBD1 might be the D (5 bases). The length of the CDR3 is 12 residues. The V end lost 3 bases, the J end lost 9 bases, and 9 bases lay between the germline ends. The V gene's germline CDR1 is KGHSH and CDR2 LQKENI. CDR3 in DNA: TGTGCCAGCTCACCGGAAAGGGGTGAGCAGTTCTTC. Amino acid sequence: CASSPERGEQFF.

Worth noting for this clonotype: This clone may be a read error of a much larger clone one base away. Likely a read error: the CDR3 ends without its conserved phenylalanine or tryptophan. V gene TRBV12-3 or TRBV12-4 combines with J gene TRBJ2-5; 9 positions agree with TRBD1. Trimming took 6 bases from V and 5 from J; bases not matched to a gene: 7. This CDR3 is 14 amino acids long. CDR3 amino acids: CASRIQGARETQYL. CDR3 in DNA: TGTGCCAGCAGGATACAGGGGGCTCGGGAGACCCAGTACCTC.

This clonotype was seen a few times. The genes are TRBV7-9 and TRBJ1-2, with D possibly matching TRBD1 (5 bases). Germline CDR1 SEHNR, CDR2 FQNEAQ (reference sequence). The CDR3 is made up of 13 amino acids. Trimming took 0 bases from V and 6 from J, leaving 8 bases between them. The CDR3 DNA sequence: TGTGCCAGCAGCTTAGCCGGGACGGATGGCTACACCTTC. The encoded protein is CASSLAGTDGYTF.

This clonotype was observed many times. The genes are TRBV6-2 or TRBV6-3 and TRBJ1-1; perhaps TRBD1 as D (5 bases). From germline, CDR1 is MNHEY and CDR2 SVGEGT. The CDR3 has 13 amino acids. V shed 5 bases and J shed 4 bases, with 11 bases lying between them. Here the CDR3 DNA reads TGTGCCAGCAGTAACCGGGGCTCCACTGAAGCTTTCTTT. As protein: CASSNRGSTEAFF.

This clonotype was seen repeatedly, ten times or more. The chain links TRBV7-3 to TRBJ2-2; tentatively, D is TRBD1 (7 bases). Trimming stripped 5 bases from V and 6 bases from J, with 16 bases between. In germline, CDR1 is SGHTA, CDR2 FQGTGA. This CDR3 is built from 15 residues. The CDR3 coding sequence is TGTGCCAGCAGCCAGGGGGGTAGCGTGGCCGGGGAGCTGTTTTTT. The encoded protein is CASSQGGSVAGELFF.

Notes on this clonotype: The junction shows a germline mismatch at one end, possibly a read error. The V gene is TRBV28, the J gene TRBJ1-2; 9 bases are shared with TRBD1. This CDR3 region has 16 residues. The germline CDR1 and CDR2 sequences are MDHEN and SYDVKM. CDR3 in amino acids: CASSPGGGQGNHGHTF. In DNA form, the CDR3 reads TGTGCCAGCAGTCCGGGGGGGGGACAGGGCAACCATGGCCACACCTTC.

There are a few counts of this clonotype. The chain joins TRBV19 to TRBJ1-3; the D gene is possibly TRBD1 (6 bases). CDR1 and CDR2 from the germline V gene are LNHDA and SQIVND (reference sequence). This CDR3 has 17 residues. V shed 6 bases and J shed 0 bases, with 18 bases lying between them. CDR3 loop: CASRHYRAAGSGNTIYF. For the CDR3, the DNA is TGTGCCAGTAGACATTACAGGGCCGCAGGCTCTGGAAACACCATATATTTT. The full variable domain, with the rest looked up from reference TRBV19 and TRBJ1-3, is DGGITQSPKYLFRKEGQNVTLSCEQNLNHDAMYWYRQDPGQGLRLIYYSQIVNDFQKGDIAEGYSVSREKKESFPLTVTSAQKNPTAFYLCASRHYRAAGSGNTIYFGEGSWLTVV.

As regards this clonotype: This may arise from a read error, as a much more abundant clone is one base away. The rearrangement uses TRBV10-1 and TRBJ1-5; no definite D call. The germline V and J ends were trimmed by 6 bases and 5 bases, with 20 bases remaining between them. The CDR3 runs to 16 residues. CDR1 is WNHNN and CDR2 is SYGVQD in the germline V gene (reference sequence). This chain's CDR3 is CASSVRTAIGDQPQHF. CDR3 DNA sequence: TGCGCCAGCAGCGTTAGGACGGCGATTGGCGATCAGCCCCAGCATTTT.

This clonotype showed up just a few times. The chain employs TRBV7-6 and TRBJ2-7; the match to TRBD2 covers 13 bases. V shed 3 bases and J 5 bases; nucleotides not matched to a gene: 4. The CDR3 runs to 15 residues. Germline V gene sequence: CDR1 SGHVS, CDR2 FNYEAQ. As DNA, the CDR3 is TGTGCCAGCAGCTTCCGACTAGCGGGAGGAAACGAGCAGTACTTC. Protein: CASSFRLAGGNEQYF. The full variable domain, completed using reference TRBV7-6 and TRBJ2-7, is GAGVSQSPRYKVTKRGQDVALRCDPISGHVSLYWYRQALGQGPEFLTYFNYEAQQDKSGLPNDRFSAERPEGSISTLTIQRTEQRDSAMYRCASSFRLAGGNEQYFGPGTRLTVT.

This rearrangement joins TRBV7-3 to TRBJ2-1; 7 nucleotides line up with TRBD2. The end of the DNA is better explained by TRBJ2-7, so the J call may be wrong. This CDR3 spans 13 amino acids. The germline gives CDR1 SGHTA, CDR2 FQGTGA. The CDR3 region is CASSLGGVNEQYF. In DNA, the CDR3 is TGTGCCAGCAGCTTAGGGGGGGTCAATGAGCAGTACTTC.

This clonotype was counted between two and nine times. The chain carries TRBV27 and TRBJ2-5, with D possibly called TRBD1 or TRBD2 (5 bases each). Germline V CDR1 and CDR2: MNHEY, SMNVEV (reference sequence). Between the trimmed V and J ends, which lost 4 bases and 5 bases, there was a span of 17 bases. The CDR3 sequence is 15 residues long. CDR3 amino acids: CASSSRDRWEETQYF. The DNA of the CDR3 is TGTGCCAGCAGTTCCAGGGATAGGTGGGAGGAGACCCAGTACTTC.

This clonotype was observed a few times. The CDR3 protein is CSARDEAPSSTDTQYF. The CDR3 DNA reads TGCAGTGCTAGAGATGAGGCGCCGTCTAGCACAGATACGCAGTATTTT. The chain employs TRBV20-1 and TRBJ2-3; the D is unclear. V was trimmed by 0 bases and J by 0 bases, leaving 13 bases between them. The CDR3 is made up of 16 amino acids. CDR1 is DFQATT, CDR2 SNEGSKA, per germline (reference sequence).

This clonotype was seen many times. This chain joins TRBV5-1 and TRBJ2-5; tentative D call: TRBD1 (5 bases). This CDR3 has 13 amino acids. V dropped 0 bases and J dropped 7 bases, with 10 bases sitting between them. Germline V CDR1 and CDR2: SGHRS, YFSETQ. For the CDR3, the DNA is TGCGCCAGCAGCTTGGAGGGGTACGGGACCCAGTACTTC. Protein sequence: CASSLEGYGTQYF.

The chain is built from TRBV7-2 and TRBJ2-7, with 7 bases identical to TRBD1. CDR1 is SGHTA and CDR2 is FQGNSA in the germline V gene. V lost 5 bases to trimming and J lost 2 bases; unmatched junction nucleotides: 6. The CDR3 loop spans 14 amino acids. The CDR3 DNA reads TGTGCCAGCAGCCTCTACAGGGGAGCCTACGAGCAGTACTTC. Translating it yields CASSLYRGAYEQYF. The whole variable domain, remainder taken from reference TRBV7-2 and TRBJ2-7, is GAGVSQSPSNKVTEKGKDVELRCDPISGHTALYWYRQSLGQGLEFLIYFQGNSAPDKSGLPSDRFSAERTGGSVSTLTIQRTQQEDSAVYLCASSLYRGAYEQYFGPGTRLTVT.

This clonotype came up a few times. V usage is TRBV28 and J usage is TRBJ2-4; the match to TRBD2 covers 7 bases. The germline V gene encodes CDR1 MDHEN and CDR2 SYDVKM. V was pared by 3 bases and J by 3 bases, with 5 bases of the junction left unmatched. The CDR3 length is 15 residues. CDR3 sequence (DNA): TGTGCCAGCAGTTTGGGAGGGGTAGGCAAAAACATTCAGTACTTC. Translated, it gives CASSLGGVGKNIQYF.

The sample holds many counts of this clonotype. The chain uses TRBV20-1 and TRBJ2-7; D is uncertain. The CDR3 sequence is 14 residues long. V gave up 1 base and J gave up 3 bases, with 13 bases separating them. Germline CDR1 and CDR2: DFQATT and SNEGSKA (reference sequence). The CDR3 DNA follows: TGCAGTGCTAGAGGCCAGACGAACCTCTACGAGCAGTACTTC. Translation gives CSARGQTNLYEQYF.

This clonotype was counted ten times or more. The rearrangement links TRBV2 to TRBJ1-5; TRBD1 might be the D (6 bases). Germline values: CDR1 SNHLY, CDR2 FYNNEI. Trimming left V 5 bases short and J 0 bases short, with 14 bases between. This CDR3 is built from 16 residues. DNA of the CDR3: TGTGCCAGCAGTTATTCAGGGGAATCTAGCAATCAGCCCCAGCATTTT. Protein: CASSYSGESSNQPQHF.

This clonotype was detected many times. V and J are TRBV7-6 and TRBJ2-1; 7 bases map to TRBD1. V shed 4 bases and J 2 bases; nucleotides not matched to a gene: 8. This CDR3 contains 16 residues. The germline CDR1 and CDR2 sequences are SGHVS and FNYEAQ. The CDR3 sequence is CASSSEVQGAYNEQFF. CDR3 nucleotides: TGTGCCAGCAGCTCAGAGGTCCAGGGGGCCTACAATGAGCAGTTCTTC.

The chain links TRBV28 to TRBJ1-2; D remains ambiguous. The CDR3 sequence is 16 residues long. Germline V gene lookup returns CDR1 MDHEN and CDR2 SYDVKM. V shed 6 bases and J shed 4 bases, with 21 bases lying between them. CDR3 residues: CASSQYPAVALYGYTF. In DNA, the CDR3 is TGTGCCAGCAGCCAGTACCCGGCAGTGGCTCTCTATGGCTACACCTTC.

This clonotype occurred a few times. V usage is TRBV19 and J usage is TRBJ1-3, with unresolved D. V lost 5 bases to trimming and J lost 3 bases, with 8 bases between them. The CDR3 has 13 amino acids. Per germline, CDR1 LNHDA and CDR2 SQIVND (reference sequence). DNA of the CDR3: TGTGCCAGTAGTGCCGACCTTGGAAACACCATATATTTT. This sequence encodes CASSADLGNTIYF.